This record looks at one TCR beta chain sequence and its context. What it binds is unknown. A much larger clone differs from this one at a single base, so this may be a read error. The sample belongs to a study of blood T cells in healthy people across ages. Findings and caveats of the study: As age increased, TCR beta diversity per million T cells fell in a roughly linear fashion.

The CDR3 loop spans 12 amino acids. The germline CDR1 and CDR2 sequences are SQVTM and ANQGSEA. Trimming shortened V by 1 base and J by 11 bases, and 14 bases separated the two germline ends. Per sample, at least 5 micrograms of total RNA were extracted. It was with a sample-barcoded 5' primer and a J-beta primer mix that a second PCR of about 7 to 12 cycles was run. TCRdb reprocessed the 5' RACE reads with MiXCR, giving one entry per CDR3 protein. This table has about 1 million distinct CDR3 sequences, 45% appearing once. The origin of this receptor is an older woman in good health. The chain uses TRBV29-1 and TRBJ2-5, with D perhaps being TRBD1 or TRBD2 (5 bases each). Sequencing used blood. CDR3 residues: CSVEVRRGEQYF. The CDR3 coding sequence is TGCAGCGTTGAAGTGAGAAGAGGGGAGCAGTACTTC.